The 5 T cell receptor beta chains presented below share a single source sample, sequenced in a study of beta chain features in type 1 diabetes. No antigen has been assigned to these receptors. Sequenced material consisted of expressed TCRB transcripts (all of the isolated RNA was reverse transcribed). Generated by immunoSEQ multiplex PCR, the TCRdb table keeps only in-frame clones and is missing some. The repertoire includes roughly 350,000 clones, 9.6% of them detected once, and around 0.66% sits in the top ten. Overall study findings and caveats: For Type 1 diabetes patients, all four CD4+ subsets carried TCRB CDR3s that were moderately but significantly shorter.

The sample was central memory CD4+ T cells from blood. These receptors were collected from a man aged 30 to 39 with type 1 diabetes.

This clone was recorded a few times. V and J are TRBV6-1 and TRBJ2-1; 7 nucleotides agree with TRBD2. Germline V gene data show CDR1 as MNHNS and CDR2 as SASEGT. The CDR3 is 13 residues long. With 7 bases clipped from V and 5 bases from J, the junction kept 5 bases outside the gene matches. DNA for the CDR3: TGTGCCAGCATCCAGCGGGGAAACAATGAGCAGTTCTTC. It yields the protein CASIQRGNNEQFF.

This clone was counted at least ten times. This likely comes from a read error, as the CDR3 has no conserved phenylalanine or tryptophan at its end. No DNA is shown, since the ends of the CDR3 on it are uncertain; the CDR3 is the one TCRdb lists. The genes are TRBV25-1 and TRBJ2-7; the table's D call, TRBD1, was not checked against the DNA. Including both end residues, the CDR3 is 10 amino acids long. Germline-derived CDR1 and CDR2 are MGHDK and SYGVNS. The CDR3 protein is CASSAFNRGR.

This clone has only one observation. The chain links TRBV6-5 to TRBJ1-1; D is unclear. The germline V and J ends were trimmed by 6 bases and 6 bases, with 11 bases remaining between them. CDR1 is MNHEY and CDR2 is SVGAGI in the germline V gene. There are 12 residues in the CDR3. Written as DNA, the CDR3 is TGTGCCAGCAGCGATTTTTTCCCTGAAGCTTTCTTT. This sequence encodes CASSDFFPEAFF.

This clone showed up just a few times. The chain combines TRBV29-1 with TRBJ2-1; 11 positions agree with TRBD2. The junction had 2 bases not matched to a gene; V was cut back by 8 bases and J by 5 bases. The CDR3 runs 12 residues. Germline-derived CDR1 and CDR2 are SQVTM and ANQGSEA. The CDR3 protein is CSMGLADNEQFF. As DNA, the CDR3 is TGCAGCATGGGACTAGCGGACAATGAGCAGTTCTTC.

There are a few counts of this clone. The chain employs TRBV28 and TRBJ1-2; unclear D gene. Germline assignment: CDR1 MDHEN and CDR2 SYDVKM. The CDR3 is 12 residues long. The V end lost 6 bases, the J end lost 8 bases, and 13 bases lay between the germline ends. The DNA of the CDR3 is TGTGCCAGCAGCAACCCCGTGGGAGGCTACACCTTC. This codes for CASSNPVGGYTF.